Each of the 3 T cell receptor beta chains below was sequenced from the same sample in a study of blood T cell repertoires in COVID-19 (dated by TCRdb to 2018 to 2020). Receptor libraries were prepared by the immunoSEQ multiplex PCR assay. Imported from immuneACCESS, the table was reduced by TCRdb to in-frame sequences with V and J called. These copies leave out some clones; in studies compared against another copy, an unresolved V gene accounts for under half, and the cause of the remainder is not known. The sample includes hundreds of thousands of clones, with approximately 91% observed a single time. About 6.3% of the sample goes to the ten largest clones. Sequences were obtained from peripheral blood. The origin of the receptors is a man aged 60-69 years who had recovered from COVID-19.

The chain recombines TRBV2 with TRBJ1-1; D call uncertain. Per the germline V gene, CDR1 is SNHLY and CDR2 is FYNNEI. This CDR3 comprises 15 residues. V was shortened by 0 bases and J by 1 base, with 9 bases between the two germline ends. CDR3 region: CASSEALTQNTEAFF. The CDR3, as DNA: TGTGCCAGCAGTGAAGCGCTGACACAGAACACTGAAGCTTTCTTT.

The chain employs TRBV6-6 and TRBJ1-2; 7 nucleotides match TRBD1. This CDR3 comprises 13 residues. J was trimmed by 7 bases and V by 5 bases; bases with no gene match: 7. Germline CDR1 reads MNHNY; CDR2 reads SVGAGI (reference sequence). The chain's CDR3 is CASSTTGTFGYTF. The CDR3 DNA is TGTGCCAGCAGTACGACAGGGACTTTTGGCTACACCTTC.

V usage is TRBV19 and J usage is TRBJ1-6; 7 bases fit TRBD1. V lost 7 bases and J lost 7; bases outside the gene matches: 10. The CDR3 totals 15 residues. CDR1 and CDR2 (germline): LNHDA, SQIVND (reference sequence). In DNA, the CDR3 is TGTGCCAGTATAAGGACAGGACTTTTAAATTCACCCCTCCACTTT. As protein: CASIRTGLLNSPLHF.